The source of this TCR beta chain is a study of blood T cell repertoires in COVID-19. The protocol was immunoSEQ multiplex PCR, while the TCRdb copy is restricted to in-frame clones and leaves out a portion. The sample contains around 120,000 clones, roughly 90% of which appear only once. The CDR3 consists of 13 residues. V was shortened by 4 bases and J by 4 bases, with 8 bases between the two germline ends. Germline-derived CDR1 and CDR2 are LGHDT and YNNKEL (reference sequence). The V call is TRBV3-1 (or the pseudogene TRBV3-2), the J call TRBJ1-5, with TRBD1 as a possible D gene (5 bases). Sequenced material: peripheral blood. The origin of this receptor is a woman aged 60-70 years with COVID-19, enrolled during active disease. The CDR3 sequence: CASSLDKNQPQHF. The CDR3 coding sequence is TGTGCCAGCAGCCTGGACAAGAATCAGCCCCAGCATTTT.